The subject of this entry is one T cell receptor beta chain. Its antigen is still unknown. This specimen belongs to a study of cytomegalovirus exposure and HLA in healthy donors. Overall study results and limits: Earlier analysis looked at TCR beta V segments, and most were productive about 87% or about 30% of the time. The study put some 160 TCR beta chains on its list as cytomegalovirus-associated.

This CDR3 spans 14 amino acids. Primers included in the PCR were 60 Vbeta and 13 Jbeta primers. Libraries were prepared by immunoSEQ multiplex PCR; TCRdb keeps only in-frame clonotypes and omits some of them. Found here are more than 85,000 clones, roughly 80% of them singletons; the top ten hold 9.6%. V gene TRBV12-2 combines with J gene TRBJ2-7; the table's TRBD1 call for D was not verified on the DNA. TRBV12-2 is shown as a pseudogene. The TCR sequence derives from a male donor in good health and CMV-seropositive. The sequenced sample consisted of PBMCs. For the CDR3, the DNA is TGTGCAAGTCGCTCGACCGGGACAGGGGGCCAGCAGTACTTC. The encoded protein is CASRSTGTGGQQYF.